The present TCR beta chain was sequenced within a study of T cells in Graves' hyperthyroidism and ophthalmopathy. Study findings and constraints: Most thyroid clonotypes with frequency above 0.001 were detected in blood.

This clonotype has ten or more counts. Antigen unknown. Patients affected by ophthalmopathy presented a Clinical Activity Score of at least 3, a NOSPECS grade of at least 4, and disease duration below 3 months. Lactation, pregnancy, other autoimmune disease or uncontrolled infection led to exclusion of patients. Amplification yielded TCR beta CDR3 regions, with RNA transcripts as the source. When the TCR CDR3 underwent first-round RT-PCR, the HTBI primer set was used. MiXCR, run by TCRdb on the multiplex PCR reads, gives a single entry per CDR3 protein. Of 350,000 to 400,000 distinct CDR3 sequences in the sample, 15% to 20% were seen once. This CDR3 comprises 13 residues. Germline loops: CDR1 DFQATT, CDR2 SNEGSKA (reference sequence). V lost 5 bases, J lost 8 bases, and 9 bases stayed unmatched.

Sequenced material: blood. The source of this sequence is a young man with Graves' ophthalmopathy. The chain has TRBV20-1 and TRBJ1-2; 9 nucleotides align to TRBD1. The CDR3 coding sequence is TGCAGTGCTTCCCCGGGACAGGGAGTAGGCTACACCTTC. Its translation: CSASPGQGVGYTF.